This passage covers 14 T cell receptor beta chains from one sample sequenced in a study of shared clonotypes between healthy human individuals. Produced via immunoSEQ multiplex PCR; TCRdb's table is partial and in-frame only. The table lists under 750,000 clones, 55% to 80% of them singletons, with under 2% in the top ten. The sample taken for sequencing was memory CD4+ T cells sorted from blood. The subset was: CD45RA-negative fraction. Receptor source: a woman between 25 and 40 years old in good health.

The genes are TRBV5-1 and TRBJ2-5, with TRBD2 matching 10 bases. CDR3 length: 19 amino acids. Germline V CDR1 and CDR2: SGHRS, YFSETQ. V trimming: 4 bases; J trimming: 5 bases; junction bases outside the gene matches: 20. The CDR3 loop reads CASSGGSGRFVVWTETQYF. CDR3 in DNA: TGCGCCAGCAGCGGGGGTAGCGGGAGGTTTGTCGTTTGGACGGAGACCCAGTACTTC.

In this sample, this clone turned up a few times. This chain links TRBV7-8 with TRBJ1-5, with D possibly being TRBD1 (5 bases). The CDR3 loop spans 18 amino acids. CDR1 is SGHVS and CDR2 is FQNEAQ in the germline V gene. V lost 4 bases and J 0 bases, leaving 19 bases between the germline ends. Written as DNA, the CDR3 is TGTGCCAGCAGCTCCTTACCTGGTGGGACCTATAGCAATCAGCCCCAGCATTTT. This translates into CASSSLPGGTYSNQPQHF.

This clone has just a few counts. The rearrangement uses TRBV29-1 and TRBJ2-2; TRBD2 might be the D (6 bases). The CDR3 has 12 residues. Germline-derived CDR1 and CDR2 are SQVTM and ANQGSEA. The ends were cut back, 4 bases at V and 4 bases at J, with 7 bases in the middle. The CDR3 loop is CSVAEGTGELFF. The DNA of the CDR3 is TGCAGCGTTGCGGAGGGCACCGGGGAGCTGTTTTTT.

The chain uses TRBV29-1 and TRBJ2-7; D is perhaps TRBD2 (6 bases). The V and J ends lost 4 bases and 2 bases respectively, with 12 bases between them. Germline CDR1 reads SQVTM; CDR2 reads ANQGSEA. The CDR3 is made up of 13 amino acids. The CDR3 region is CSVVEGATYEQYF. The CDR3 coding sequence is TGCAGCGTTGTGGAGGGAGCCACCTACGAGCAGTACTTC.

This clone came up once. The chain has TRBV11-2 and TRBJ2-7, with D hard to call. Trimming took 2 bases from V and 3 from J, leaving 11 bases between them. Germline loops: CDR1 SGHAT, CDR2 FQNNGV. The CDR3 has 14 residues. The CDR3 spells CASSLSYGNYEQYF. Written as DNA, the CDR3 is TGTGCCAGCAGCTTATCTTATGGGAACTACGAGCAGTACTTC.

This clone appeared once. Other DNA sequences in the sample encode the same CDR3. The rearrangement links TRBV7-9 to TRBJ2-5; D tentatively fits TRBD1 or TRBD2 (5 bases each). Germline CDR1 reads SEHNR; CDR2 reads FQNEAQ (reference sequence). The CDR3 runs to 14 residues. Trimming stripped 0 bases from V and 4 bases from J, with 9 bases between. The CDR3 DNA follows: TGTGCCAGCAGCTTAGCGCGTGGGGGAGAGACCCAGTACTTC. Its translation is CASSLARGGETQYF. Looking up the rest from reference TRBV7-9 and TRBJ2-5 gives the full variable domain: DTGVSQNPRHKITKRGQNVTFRCDPISEHNRLYWYRQTLGQGPEFLTYFQNEAQLEKSRLLSDRFSAERPKGSFSTLEIQRTEQGDSAMYLCASSLARGGETQYFGPGTRLLVL.

This clone was picked up one time. This chain joins TRBV14 and TRBJ2-2; 8 nucleotides align to TRBD1. J gave up 2 bases and V 6 bases, and 11 bases lay outside the gene matches. Germline loops: CDR1 SGHDN, CDR2 FVKESK. The CDR3 spans 17 residues. The chain's CDR3 is CASSQTQGAINTGELFF. In DNA form, the CDR3 reads TGTGCCAGCAGTCAAACTCAGGGGGCAATTAACACCGGGGAGCTGTTTTTT.

The rearrangement uses TRBV6-5 and TRBJ2-2; a possible D gene is TRBD1 (6 bases). V was clipped by 2 bases and J by 7 bases, with 14 bases between them. The germline V gene has CDR1 MNHEY and CDR2 SVGAGI. CDR3 size: 15 residues. The CDR3 reads CASSYVGRGSGELFF. DNA for the CDR3: TGTGCCAGCAGTTACGTTGGCAGGGGAAGCGGGGAGCTGTTTTTT.

This chain uses TRBV18 with TRBJ1-1, with a tentative D call TRBD1 (5 bases). Per the germline V gene, CDR1 is KGHSH and CDR2 is LQKENI. V lost 2 bases and J lost 0, with 10 bases in between. The CDR3 runs to 15 residues. The CDR3 loop is CASSPSETVNTEAFF. In nucleotides, the CDR3 is TGTGCCAGCTCACCAAGTGAGACAGTGAACACTGAAGCTTTCTTT.

This clone was counted between two and nine times. This rearrangement joins TRBV7-9 to TRBJ2-2; D remains unclear. This CDR3 contains 14 residues. The germline V gene encodes CDR1 SEHNR and CDR2 FQNEAQ (reference sequence). Trimming cost V 5 bases and J 6 bases, with 13 bases left between them. The CDR3 region has the DNA TGTGCCAGCAGCCAAGATCTCCCAGCCGGGGAGCTGTTTTTT. The encoded protein is CASSQDLPAGELFF.

The J gene is TRBJ2-2, the V gene TRBV5-4; the match to TRBD1 covers 8 bases. Germline V gene lookup returns CDR1 SGHNT and CDR2 YYREEE (reference sequence). The CDR3 extends over 15 amino acids. V lost 4 bases and J lost 1; bases outside the gene matches: 3. CDR3 protein: CASSRGQENTGELFF. The CDR3 DNA sequence: TGTGCCAGCAGCCGGGGACAGGAGAACACCGGGGAGCTGTTTTTT.

This clone was detected only once. The chain joins TRBV27 to TRBJ2-5; D gene ambiguous. Germline CDR1 reads MNHEY; CDR2 reads SMNVEV (reference sequence). The ends were cut back, 3 bases at V and 5 bases at J, with 13 bases in the middle. The CDR3 consists of 14 residues. The CDR3 spells CASSLRTASETQYF. The DNA of the CDR3 is TGTGCCAGCAGTTTGAGGACCGCCTCGGAGACCCAGTACTTC.

This clone was seen once. This sequence joins TRBV5-5 and TRBJ1-3; D gene ambiguous. The germline V gene has CDR1 SGHKS and CDR2 YYEKEE (reference sequence). The ends were cut back, 0 bases at V and 4 bases at J, with 8 bases in the middle. This CDR3 spans 14 amino acids. CDR3 nucleotide sequence: TGTGCCAGCAGCTTGGGGCCGAGGGGAAACACCATATATTTT. It codes for CASSLGPRGNTIYF.

The gene calls are TRBV11-2 and TRBJ2-1; TRBD1 agrees at 7 bases. This CDR3 has 12 residues. J was trimmed by 9 bases and V by 7 bases; bases with no gene match: 6. CDR1 and CDR2 from the germline V gene are SGHAT and FQNNGV. CDR3 region: CASNEGAREQFF. The CDR3 nucleotides are TGTGCCAGCAATGAGGGGGCCCGTGAGCAGTTCTTC. The full variable domain, in which reference TRBV11-2 and TRBJ2-1 provide the parts outside the CDR3, is EAGVAQSPRYKIIEKRQSVAFWCNPISGHATLYWYQQILGQGPKLLIQFQNNGVVDDSQLPKDRFSAERLKGVDSTLKIQPAKLEDSAVYLCASNEGAREQFFGPGTRLTVL.